This TCR beta chain was found in a study of identical twins. This clonotype was recorded at least ten times. The V and J ends lost 5 bases and 1 base respectively, with 10 bases between them. The CDR3 consists of 13 residues. Germline V lookup: CDR1 SQVTM, CDR2 ANQGSEA. In TCRdb, the 5' RACE reads were re-called with MiXCR into one record per CDR3 protein. The sample lists 600,000 to 800,000 distinct CDR3 sequences, around 20% occurring once. These data also formed part of another study, on T cells expressing NK-cell markers.

This receptor was identified in a woman younger than 30 in good health. The sequenced sample was PBMCs. V usage is TRBV29-1 and J usage is TRBJ2-3; no definite D call. CDR3 sequence reads: CSVLVAGTDTQYF. In DNA, the CDR3 is TGCAGCGTTTTGGTAGCAGGCACAGATACGCAGTATTTT.